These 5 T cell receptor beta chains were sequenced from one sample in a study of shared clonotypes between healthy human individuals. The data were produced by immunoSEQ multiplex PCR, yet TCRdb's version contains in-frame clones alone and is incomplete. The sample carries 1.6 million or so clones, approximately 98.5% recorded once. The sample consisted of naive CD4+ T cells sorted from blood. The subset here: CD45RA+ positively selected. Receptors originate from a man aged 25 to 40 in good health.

The CDR3 sequence: CASSRSINEQFF. CDR3 sequence (DNA): TGCGCCAGCAGTAGGAGTATCAATGAGCAGTTCTTC. The chain uses TRBV5-1 and TRBJ2-1; the D is unclear. Germline V lookup: CDR1 SGHRS, CDR2 YFSETQ. The V end was cut by 5 bases, the J end by 6 bases, with 9 bases between. The CDR3 sequence is 12 residues long.

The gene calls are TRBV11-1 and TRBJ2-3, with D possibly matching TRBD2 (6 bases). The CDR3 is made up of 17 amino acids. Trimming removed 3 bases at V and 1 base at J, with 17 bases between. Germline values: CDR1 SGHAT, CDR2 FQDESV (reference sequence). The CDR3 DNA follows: TGTGCCAGCAGCTTGGTGACTAGTGTTAGACGCACAGATACGCAGTATTTT. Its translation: CASSLVTSVRRTDTQYF.

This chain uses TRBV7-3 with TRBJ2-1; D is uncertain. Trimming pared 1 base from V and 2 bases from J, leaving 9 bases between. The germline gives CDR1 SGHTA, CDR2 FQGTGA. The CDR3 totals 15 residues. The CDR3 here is CASSLRAVTYNEQFF. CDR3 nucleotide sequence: TGTGCCAGCAGCTTAAGGGCGGTAACCTACAATGAGCAGTTCTTC.

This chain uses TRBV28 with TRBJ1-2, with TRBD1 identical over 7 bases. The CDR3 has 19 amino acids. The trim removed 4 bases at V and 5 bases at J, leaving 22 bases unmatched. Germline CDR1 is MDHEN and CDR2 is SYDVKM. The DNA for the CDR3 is TGTGCCAGCAGTTCCTTAGGGGGAGGGGGCCCCCCCTTAGGGTATGGCTACACCTTC. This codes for CASSSLGGGGPPLGYGYTF.

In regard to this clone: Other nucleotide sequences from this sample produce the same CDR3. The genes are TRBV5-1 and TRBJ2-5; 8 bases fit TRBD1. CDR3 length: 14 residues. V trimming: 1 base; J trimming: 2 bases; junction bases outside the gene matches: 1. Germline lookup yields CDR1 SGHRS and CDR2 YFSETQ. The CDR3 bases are TGCGCCAGCAGCTTGACAGGGGGACAAGAGACCCAGTACTTC. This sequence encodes CASSLTGGQETQYF.